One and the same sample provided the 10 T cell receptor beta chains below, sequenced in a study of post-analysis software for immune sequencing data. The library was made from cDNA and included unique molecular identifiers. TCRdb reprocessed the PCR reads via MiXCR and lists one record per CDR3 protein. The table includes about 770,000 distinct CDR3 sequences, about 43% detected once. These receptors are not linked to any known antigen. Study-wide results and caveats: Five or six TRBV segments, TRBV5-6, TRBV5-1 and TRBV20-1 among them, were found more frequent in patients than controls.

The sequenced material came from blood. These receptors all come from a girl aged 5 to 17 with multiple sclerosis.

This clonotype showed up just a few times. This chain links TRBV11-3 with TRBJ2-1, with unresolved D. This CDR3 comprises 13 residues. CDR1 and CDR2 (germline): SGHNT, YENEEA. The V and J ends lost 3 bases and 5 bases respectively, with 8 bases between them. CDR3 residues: CASSLARNNEQFF. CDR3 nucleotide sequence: TGTGCCAGCAGCTTGGCAAGGAACAATGAGCAGTTCTTC.

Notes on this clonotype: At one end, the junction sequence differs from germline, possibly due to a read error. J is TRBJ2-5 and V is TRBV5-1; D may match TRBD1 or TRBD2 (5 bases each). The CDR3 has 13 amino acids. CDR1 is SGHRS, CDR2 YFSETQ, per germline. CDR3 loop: CVSSLVRGQTQYF. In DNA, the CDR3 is TGCGTCAGCAGCTTGGTTCGGGGCCAGACCCAGTACTTC.

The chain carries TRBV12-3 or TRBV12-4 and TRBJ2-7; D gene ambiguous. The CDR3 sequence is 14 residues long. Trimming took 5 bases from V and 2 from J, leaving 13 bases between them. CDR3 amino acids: CASSARVRPYEQYF. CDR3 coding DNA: TGTGCCAGCAGTGCTCGAGTCAGACCCTACGAGCAGTACTTC.

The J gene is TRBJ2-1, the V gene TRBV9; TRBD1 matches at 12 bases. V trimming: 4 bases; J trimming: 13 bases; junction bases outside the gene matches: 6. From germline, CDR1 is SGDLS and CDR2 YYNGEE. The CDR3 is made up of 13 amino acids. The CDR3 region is CASSQGQGASQFF. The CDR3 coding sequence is TGTGCCAGCAGCCAGGGACAGGGGGCTTCTCAGTTCTTC.

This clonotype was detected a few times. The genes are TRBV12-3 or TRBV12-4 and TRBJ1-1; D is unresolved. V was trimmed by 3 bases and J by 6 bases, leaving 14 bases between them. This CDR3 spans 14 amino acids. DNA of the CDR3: TGTGCCAGCAGTTTCCGGACGGAGCCTCCTGAAGCTTTCTTT. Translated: CASSFRTEPPEAFF.

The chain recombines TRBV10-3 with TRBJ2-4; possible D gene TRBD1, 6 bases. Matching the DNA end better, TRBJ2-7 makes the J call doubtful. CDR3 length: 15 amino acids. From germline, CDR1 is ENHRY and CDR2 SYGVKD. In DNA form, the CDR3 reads TGTGCCATCAGTGACGCAAGGCAGGGGAACCACGAGCAGTACTTC. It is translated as CAISDARQGNHEQYF.

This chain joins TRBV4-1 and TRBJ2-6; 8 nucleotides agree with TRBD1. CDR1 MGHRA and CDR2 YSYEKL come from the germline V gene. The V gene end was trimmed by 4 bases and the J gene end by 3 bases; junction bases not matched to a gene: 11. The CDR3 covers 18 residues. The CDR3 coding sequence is TGCGCCAGCAGCCCGGACAGGGAAGGGAGTTTTGGGGCCAACGTCCTGACTTTC. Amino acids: CASSPDREGSFGANVLTF.

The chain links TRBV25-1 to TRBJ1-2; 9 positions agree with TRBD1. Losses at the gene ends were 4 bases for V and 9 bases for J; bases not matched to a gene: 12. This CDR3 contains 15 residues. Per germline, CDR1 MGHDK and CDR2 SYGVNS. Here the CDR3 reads CASSGNRGLRDSYTF. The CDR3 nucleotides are TGTGCCAGCAGTGGAAACAGGGGGCTTCGGGATAGCTACACCTTC.

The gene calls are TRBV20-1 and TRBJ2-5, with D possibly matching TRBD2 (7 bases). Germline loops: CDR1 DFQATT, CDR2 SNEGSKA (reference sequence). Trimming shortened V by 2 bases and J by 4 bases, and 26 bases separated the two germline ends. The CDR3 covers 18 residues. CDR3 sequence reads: CSARLPLGSSGGGETQYF. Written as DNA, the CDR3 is TGCAGTGCTAGACTCCCCCTGGGCTCTAGCGGAGGGGGAGAGACCCAGTACTTC.

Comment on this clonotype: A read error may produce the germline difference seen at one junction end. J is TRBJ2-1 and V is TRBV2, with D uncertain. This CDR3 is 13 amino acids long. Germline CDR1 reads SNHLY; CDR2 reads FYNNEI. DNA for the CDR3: TGTGCCAGCAGGGAAGACATTTGGGATGAGCAGTTCTTC. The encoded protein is CASREDIWDEQFF.